This T cell receptor beta chain was sequenced in a study of cytomegalovirus exposure and HLA in healthy donors listed by TCRdb under 2017. For the wider study: In an earlier analysis of under 600 of the donors, under 300 Gb of sequence data and about 110 million unique TCR beta sequences from roughly 190 million T cells were reported. A later analysis re-analyzed previously published TCR beta repertoires from 666 donors and added high-resolution HLA genotyping to study TCR occurrence patterns. The study aimed to test whether cataloging public T cell receptors could reveal signatures of past pathogen exposure. A separate validation cohort of roughly 130 different subjects was used in addition to the roughly 700-subject first cohort. An early release covering around 630 HLA-typed donors comprised approximately 290 gigabases of sequencing data and roughly 86 million unique TCR sequences. Using immunosequencing, the study profiled T cell repertoires from around 680 subjects and related those repertoires to cytomegalovirus serostatus. HLA typing covered class I and class II loci at four-digit resolution. Roughly five DR-DQ haplotypes were handled as single units for association and clustering because linkage in the cohort was strong. The genetic ancestry cluster associated with self-reported Caucasian donors included around 76% of the approximately 410 genotyped donors. Rather than using new phenotypic data, the later analysis identified candidate immune exposures from TCR beta sequences and from how often those sequences occurred across donors. To predict cytomegalovirus infection status, the study brought together high-throughput TCR immunosequencing, statistical association of individual TCRs with disease status, and machine learning. Among some 400 genotyped donors of the cohort, an average of approximately 240,000 unique TCR beta nucleotide sequences was sequenced per donor, of which about 20% were non-productive. All discovery cohort repertoires had been generated on a single sequencing platform. In an earlier analysis of 500 to 650 of the donors, high-throughput TCR beta sequencing was used to judge whether each TCR beta V gene segment behaved as functional or pseudogenic. The number of donors typed differed by locus, with 629-630 for A, B, C, DRB1 and DQB1, 522 for DQA1, approximately 580 for DPA1, and under 490 for DPB1. A later genetic analysis took genome-wide SNP genotypes for about 55% of the 666 donors and used that subset as a discovery cohort. Donor age, sex, ethnicity and CMV serostatus were compiled alongside the repertoire data.

The research as a whole found: When HLA alleles, especially DR and DQ, strongly co-occurred, TCR associations were difficult to assign to individual alleles. The authors suggested that the approach could potentially be extended to other disease states and immunological phenotypes. In a later analysis, HLA-associated TCR beta chains were found to be more clonally expanded and to have lower generation probabilities than equally common non-associated chains. In a later genetic analysis, a missense DCLRE1C variant was associated with V-gene and J-gene trimming of TCR beta chains, and the association was replicated in an independent cohort. Most CMV-associated TCR beta chains appeared to be HLA-restricted in a later analysis, and the HLA associations seemed to be driven largely by CMV exposure. A later analysis found that TCR association rates varied across HLA loci, with DRB1 alleles showing the most associated TCRs and HLA-C alleles the fewest. The earlier analysis of about 600 of the donors excluded some 15 rarely observed V segments, including chromosome 9 orphons, because counts were too low. Because HLA typing was unavailable for some donors at each locus, only the typed subset was used in association tests. The classifier was reported to diagnose cytomegalovirus status with high specificity and sensitivity in both the original and validation cohorts. A later analysis reported that several top co-occurrence clusters appeared linked to parvovirus B19, influenza, CMV and Epstein-Barr virus. In a later genetic analysis, fewer N-insertions in productive TCRs were reported among donors in an Asian-associated ancestry cluster than the 666-donor mean. A further reported finding was that TCR beta sequences accurately predicted the HLA-A and HLA-B alleles for most subjects in the first cohort. A later analysis associated 15,000 to 20,000 TCR beta sequences with specific HLA alleles at a false discovery rate of 0.05. A few of the identified cytomegalovirus-associated TCR beta chains were confirmed in vitro to be specific for cytomegalovirus antigens. Across donors, most TCR sequences were observed very rarely, whereas some public TCRs were present in many individuals. Sequencing depth was assumed to be roughly uniform across donors in the presence/absence analyses, though that assumption may not hold. In an earlier analysis of roughly 500 of the donors, most TCR beta V segments appeared in productive rearrangements about 87% or about 30% of the time, broadly matching IMGT annotations. Only TCR beta chains were sequenced in this cohort, and the absence of alpha or paired-chain data limited detectable features. A group of highly shared sequence variants was considered likely to be a technical artifact of the sequencing pipeline. Linkage disequilibrium might explain the correlated functional status among segregating V segments, but an unknown experimental factor could not be excluded. Immune exposure information for the cohort was limited to CMV serostatus. Some IMGT-functional V segments, including TRBV6-2 and TRBV6-3, could not be told apart with the 87-base-pair reads, so those segments were excluded. A total of some 180 TCR beta chains were listed by the study as associated with cytomegalovirus.

V and J lose 4 bases and 2 bases, and a span of 15 bases separates them. The CDR3 sequence holds 15 residues, the cysteine and phenylalanine included. Kept here is only the CDR3 DNA, which spans 45 bases and is read in frame from base 1. Based on the germline V gene (reference sequence), the CDR1 and CDR2 sequences are LNHDA and SQIVND. Library generation was performed with the immunoSEQ multiplex PCR assay. A mixture of 60 forward primers for TCR Vbeta segments and 13 reverse primers for TCR Jbeta segments was used in the multiplex PCR. Amplification of the CDR3 region of rearranged TCR beta genes was performed with a multiplex PCR assay on genomic DNA. The Illumina HiSeq System was used to sequence the amplified TCR beta libraries as 87-base-pair reads. As for the original processing: A later analysis counted tens of millions of unique TCR beta chains across the 550 to 700 repertoires, and some 11 million of these chains were shared by at least two donors. Raw reads were error-corrected and collapsed into unique sequences by a nearest-neighbor algorithm in which closely related sequences were merged to remove PCR and sequencing errors. CDR3 sequences were aligned to IMGT reference sequences to assign V, D and J gene segments. Each retained sequence needed at least a six-nucleotide match to both a V gene segment and a J gene segment. Rearrangements were classified as productive when the CDR3 lacked stop codons and remained in frame with V and J, and all other rearrangements were classified as non-productive. CDR3 was defined according to IMGT convention as the region running from the second conserved V-encoded cysteine to the conserved J-encoded phenylalanine. The earlier analysis of 587 of the donors excluded sequences that lacked an unambiguous match to a single V gene segment. An earlier analysis of several hundred of the donors called V segments functional above 56.7% productive rearrangements and segregating when the between-donor standard deviation exceeded 5%. A statistical classification framework was built for diagnosing cytomegalovirus status from the catalog of TCR beta chain sequences. A later analysis assigned V and J genes by comparing TCR nucleotide sequences with IMGT/GENE-DB human TR gene sequences. In a later analysis, CDR3 sequences and most-parsimonious VDJ recombination scenarios were assigned using the TCRdist pipeline. In a later analysis, each TCR beta chain was defined by its CDR3 amino acid sequence together with its V-gene family, and reads lacking a unique V-gene family were excluded. As a way to deal with suspected cross-contamination and a sequencing artifact, a later analysis dropped hundreds of nucleotide sequences that were highly shared and had low generation probability. A later analysis calculated a clonal expansion index for each public chain from normalized within-repertoire ranks of inferred template counts. In a later analysis, generation probabilities were computed with a VDJ recombination model fitted to out-of-frame rearrangements, and the resulting probabilities were checked against IGoR. In a later analysis, hypergeometric tests were used to score TCR-TCR, TCR-HLA and TCR-CMV co-occurrence, with a repertoire-size bias correction applied to TCR pairs. To estimate false discovery rates, a later analysis permuted the HLA or CMV assignments 20 times. In a later analysis, co-occurring TCRs were grouped with DBSCAN, and TCRdist sequence similarity was added when clustering was performed within HLA-allele-positive subsets. Repertoires with fewer than 30,000 or more than 120,000 public chains, plus five repertoires with anomalous nucleotide sharing, were excluded from co-occurrence clustering. Here the immuneACCESS table is served through TCRdb, limited to in-frame sequences with V and J called. Missing clones are a known gap in these copies; in checked studies unresolved V genes cover under half, and the rest lacks a known reason. Clonal size and the V and J genes are those of that table, whereas D and trimming came from the DNA. The sample table shows 45,000 to 65,000 clones, and approximately 81% are seen once. Just over 3% of the sample comes from the top ten.

Notes on this clone: There is no known antigen for this receptor. Base quality data are lacking; no much larger clone is found one base away.

The cohort comprised hundreds of healthy bone marrow donors. At the time of sampling, all cohort members were nominally healthy, though unrecorded immune exposures were likely present. The donor tested CMV seronegative, placing the donor among the 300 to 400 seronegative members of the cohort. A peripheral blood sample was collected from each donor, and TCR beta sequencing was performed on peripheral blood mononuclear cells. Genomic DNA extraction from the blood cell samples was performed with the Qiagen DNeasy Blood Extraction Kit. The sequence links TRBV19 to TRBJ2-7; TRBD1 is perhaps the D gene, given 6 matching bases. This TCR was recovered from a young woman in good health and CMV-seronegative. The sample consisted of PBMCs. The CDR3 protein is CASSTGTNDPYEQYF. The nucleotide sequence is given as TGTGCCAGTAGTACCGGGACAAACGACCCCTACGAGCAGTACTTC. Beyond the CDR3, the reference TRBV19 and TRBJ2-7 genes provide the residues; the full variable domain reads: DGGITQSPKYLFRKEGQNVTLSCEQNLNHDAMYWYRQDPGQGLRLIYYSQIVNDFQKGDIAEGYSVSREKKESFPLTVTSAQKNPTAFYLCASSTGTNDPYEQYFGPGTRLTVT.